This passage covers 29 T cell receptor beta chains from one sample sequenced in a study of T-cell memory formation after mild COVID-19. TCRdb re-called the 5' RACE reads through MiXCR, storing one row per CDR3 protein. The sample lists 400,000 to 500,000 distinct CDR3 sequences, around 20% occurring once. The sequencing input was PBMCs or a T cell subset sorted from them (not recorded which). The receptors were sampled from an adult woman who had mild COVID-19 (a few samples of this study predate the infection). Cell type and time point are not known.

This clonotype occurred a few times. The V and J genes are TRBV4-1 and TRBJ1-6; no definite D call. Deletions cut 0 bases from V and 11 bases from J, with 11 bases between. From germline, CDR1 is MGHRA and CDR2 YSYEKL. This CDR3 contains 14 residues. The CDR3 sequence is CASSQDRNVTPLHF. The CDR3 coding sequence is TGCGCCAGCAGCCAAGACAGGAACGTTACACCCCTCCACTTT.

This clonotype showed up just a few times. J is TRBJ1-1 and V is TRBV5-1, with 7 bases fitting TRBD1. This CDR3 has 15 residues. Germline lookup yields CDR1 SGHRS and CDR2 YFSETQ. V lost 2 bases to trimming and J lost 5 bases; unmatched junction nucleotides: 9. DNA for the CDR3: TGCGCCAGCAGCTTTGTAGACAGGGAAGGGACTGAAGCTTTCTTT. Its protein product is CASSFVDREGTEAFF.

The chain combines TRBV29-1 with TRBJ1-5; 11 positions match TRBD1. J gave up 3 bases and V 6 bases, and 4 bases lay outside the gene matches. Germline CDR1 and CDR2: SQVTM and ANQGSEA. The length of the CDR3 is 14 residues. The DNA for the CDR3 is TGCAGCGTCGAGGACAGGGGGCCCAATCAGCCCCAGCATTTT. This codes for CSVEDRGPNQPQHF.

This clonotype has a handful of counts. The gene calls are TRBV2 and TRBJ2-7; D might be TRBD1 (6 bases). Trimming removed 2 bases at V and 4 bases at J, with 18 bases between. The CDR3 totals 16 residues. Germline assignment: CDR1 SNHLY and CDR2 FYNNEI. The CDR3 is CASSEPDSVRPYEQYF. For the CDR3, the DNA is TGTGCCAGCAGTGAACCGGACAGTGTCAGGCCATACGAGCAGTACTTC.

The V gene is TRBV12-3 or TRBV12-4, the J gene TRBJ2-2; 12 bases are shared with TRBD2. CDR3 size: 15 residues. The V and J ends lost 6 bases and 7 bases, in that order; junction bases with no gene match: 6. The CDR3 nucleotides read TGTGCCAGCAGGCTAAGACTAGCGGGAGTCGGGGAGCTGTTTTTT. This translates into CASRLRLAGVGELFF.

The chain employs TRBV5-1 and TRBJ2-7; TRBD2 agrees at 8 bases. Losses at the gene ends were 4 bases for V and 2 bases for J; bases not matched to a gene: 8. This CDR3 has 15 residues. Germline V gene lookup returns CDR1 SGHRS and CDR2 YFSETQ. CDR3 residues: CASSQAGGSPYEQYF. In nucleotides, the CDR3 is TGCGCCAGCAGCCAGGCGGGGGGTTCGCCCTACGAGCAGTACTTC.

This clonotype has just a few counts. The rearrangement links TRBV20-1 to TRBJ1-5, with D perhaps matching TRBD1 (5 bases). Per the germline V gene, CDR1 is DFQATT and CDR2 is SNEGSKA (reference sequence). V was cut by 0 bases and J by 1 base, with 16 bases left in between. The CDR3 is made up of 17 amino acids. The CDR3, as DNA: TGCAGTGCTAGAGATGGGCGGGAGACAGTGAGCAATCAGCCCCAGCATTTT. Translation gives CSARDGRETVSNQPQHF.

The genes are TRBV12-3 or TRBV12-4 and TRBJ2-1; TRBD2 might be the D (5 bases). The CDR3 sequence is 14 residues long. V lost 7 bases and J 8 bases, leaving 18 bases between the germline ends. The CDR3 region is CASTPWVEGDEQFF. In DNA, the CDR3 is TGTGCCAGCACTCCTTGGGTAGAGGGCGATGAGCAGTTCTTC.

The V and J genes are TRBV11-2 and TRBJ2-7; D is unclear. The CDR3 runs to 11 residues. Looked up from germline, CDR1 is SGHAT and CDR2 is FQNNGV. V was cut by 0 bases and J by 6 bases, with 3 bases left in between. This CDR3 reads CASSLEPEQYF. The CDR3 nucleotides read TGTGCCAGCAGCTTAGAGCCCGAGCAGTACTTC.

This clonotype came up many times. The rearrangement links TRBV29-1 to TRBJ2-5; 7 bases agree with TRBD1. CDR3 length: 13 amino acids. The germline CDR1 and CDR2 sequences are SQVTM and ANQGSEA. V lost 3 bases to trimming and J lost 7 bases; unmatched junction nucleotides: 8. CDR3 amino acids: CSVDPGQDGTQYF. Here the CDR3 DNA reads TGCAGCGTTGACCCAGGACAGGATGGGACCCAGTACTTC.

This chain connects TRBV7-2 to TRBJ1-1, with no clear D. Deletions cut 2 bases from V and 5 bases from J, with 12 bases between. This CDR3 spans 14 amino acids. The germline V gene encodes CDR1 SGHTA and CDR2 FQGNSA. Here the CDR3 reads CASSLLFYPTEAFF. CDR3 nucleotides: TGTGCCAGCAGCTTACTTTTTTACCCGACTGAAGCTTTCTTT.

This clonotype was counted only a few times. CDR3 loop: CASSLYRVNTEAFF. CDR3 sequence (DNA): TGCGCCAGCAGCTTATATAGGGTGAACACTGAAGCTTTCTTT. The rearrangement links TRBV5-1 to TRBJ1-1; D gene ambiguous. Per the germline V gene, CDR1 is SGHRS and CDR2 is YFSETQ. CDR3 length: 14 residues. V lost 2 bases and J lost 0, with 8 bases in between.

The genes are TRBV5-1 and TRBJ2-7; 9 positions agree with TRBD2. V trimming: 4 bases; J trimming: 6 bases; junction bases outside the gene matches: 11. The CDR3 sequence is 15 residues long. Germline values: CDR1 SGHRS, CDR2 YFSETQ. The CDR3 sequence is CASSTLAGRMIEQYF. The CDR3, as DNA: TGCGCCAGCAGCACGCTAGCGGGAAGGATGATCGAGCAGTACTTC. The variable domain in full, completed from reference TRBV5-1 and TRBJ2-7, reads KAGVTQTPRYLIKTRGQQVTLSCSPISGHRSVSWYQQTPGQGLQFLFEYFSETQRNKGNFPGRFSGRQFSNSRSEMNVSTLELGDSALYLCASSTLAGRMIEQYFGPGTRLTVT.

This chain uses TRBV7-3 with TRBJ2-1; TRBD2 matches at 11 bases. The CDR3 runs 13 residues. Germline V gives CDR1 SGHTA, CDR2 FQGTGA. V dropped 4 bases and J dropped 13; count of bases not matched to a gene: 6. CDR3 amino acids: CASSSLAGGAQFF. For the CDR3, the DNA is TGTGCCAGCAGCTCCTTAGCGGGGGGGGCCCAGTTCTTC.

This clonotype was seen more than once but under ten times. The chain carries TRBV19 and TRBJ2-7; maybe TRBD2 (5 bases). Germline lookup yields CDR1 LNHDA and CDR2 SQIVND (reference sequence). V was cut by 3 bases and J by 4 bases, with 16 bases left in between. The CDR3 extends over 15 amino acids. CDR3 loop: CASSMVARTDYEQYF. The CDR3 DNA follows: TGTGCCAGTAGTATGGTAGCGCGAACAGATTACGAGCAGTACTTC. The whole variable domain, remainder taken from reference TRBV19 and TRBJ2-7, is DGGITQSPKYLFRKEGQNVTLSCEQNLNHDAMYWYRQDPGQGLRLIYYSQIVNDFQKGDIAEGYSVSREKKESFPLTVTSAQKNPTAFYLCASSMVARTDYEQYFGPGTRLTVT.

This clonotype was seen many times. V usage is TRBV20-1 and J usage is TRBJ2-1; 7 bases align to TRBD1. The CDR3 is 14 amino acids. Germline lookup yields CDR1 DFQATT and CDR2 SNEGSKA (reference sequence). V lost 5 bases to trimming and J lost 5 bases; unmatched junction nucleotides: 9. DNA of the CDR3: TGCAGTGCTGCCCCGGGACAGCTCGACAATGAGCAGTTCTTC. It yields the protein CSAAPGQLDNEQFF.

This clonotype was observed a few times. This sequence joins TRBV7-9 and TRBJ1-2; no clear D gene. Germline CDR1 is SEHNR and CDR2 is FQNEAQ (reference sequence). The CDR3 is 15 amino acids. Trimming left V 5 bases short and J 6 bases short, with 19 bases between. The CDR3 spells CASSPRVAGRDGYTF. The CDR3 DNA follows: TGTGCCAGCAGCCCGCGGGTAGCGGGGAGGGATGGCTACACCTTC.

There are a few counts of this clonotype. The CDR3 reads CASGFAGWRTEAFF. DNA of the CDR3: TGTGCTAGTGGTTTCGCCGGATGGAGGACTGAAGCTTTCTTT. The rearrangement joins TRBV12-5 to TRBJ1-1; D is ambiguous. The CDR3 is made up of 14 amino acids. Trimming stripped 3 bases from V and 5 bases from J, with 13 bases between. Germline V gene data show CDR1 as LGHNT and CDR2 as FRNRAP.

In its sample, this clonotype was seen a few times. This chain joins TRBV5-1 and TRBJ2-5, with D perhaps TRBD2 (5 bases). CDR1 and CDR2 from the germline V gene are SGHRS and YFSETQ. Between the trimmed V and J ends, which lost 0 bases and 5 bases, there was a span of 17 bases. The CDR3 consists of 16 residues. CDR3 protein: CASSLAPVGELETQYF. As DNA, the CDR3 is TGCGCCAGCAGCTTGGCGCCAGTTGGGGAGCTCGAGACCCAGTACTTC.

Ten or more counts support this clonotype. The chain joins TRBV5-1 to TRBJ2-5; 7 bases match TRBD1. The V gene's germline CDR1 is SGHRS and CDR2 YFSETQ. The CDR3 totals 15 residues. V trimming: 1 base; J trimming: 0 bases; junction bases outside the gene matches: 3. DNA for the CDR3: TGCGCCAGCAGCTTGCAGGGGGTCAACCAAGAGACCCAGTACTTC. Its protein product is CASSLQGVNQETQYF.

There are a few counts of this clonotype. This chain links TRBV5-6 with TRBJ2-7; 11 nucleotides match TRBD2. The germline CDR1 and CDR2 sequences are SGHDT and YYEEEE. The length of the CDR3 is 14 residues. The V gene end was trimmed by 3 bases and the J gene end by 7 bases; junction bases not matched to a gene: 6. As DNA, the CDR3 is TGTGCCAGCAGCTCCCTTAGCGGGAGGGGAGAGCAGTACTTC. Amino acids: CASSSLSGRGEQYF.

This chain uses TRBV7-8 with TRBJ1-6, with 7 bases aligning to TRBD1. The CDR3 has 16 residues. The V segment lost 0 bases and the J segment 6 bases; nucleotides outside the gene matches: 5. In germline, CDR1 is SGHVS, CDR2 FQNEAQ. CDR3 sequence reads: CASSLAWDSFNSPLHF. CDR3 nucleotide sequence: TGTGCCAGCAGCTTAGCATGGGACAGCTTTAATTCACCCCTCCACTTT. Using reference TRBV7-8 and TRBJ1-6 for the parts outside the CDR3, the full variable domain is GAGVSQSPRYKVAKRGQDVALRCDPISGHVSLFWYQQALGQGPEFLTYFQNEAQLDKSGLPSDRFFAERPEGSVSTLKIQRTQQEDSAVYLCASSLAWDSFNSPLHFGNGTRLTVT.

V gene TRBV7-9 combines with J gene TRBJ2-7; either TRBD1 or TRBD2 may fit D (6 bases each). This CDR3 contains 15 residues. Germline CDR1 SEHNR, CDR2 FQNEAQ (reference sequence). V lost 4 bases and J 5 bases, leaving 18 bases between the germline ends. The chain's CDR3 is CASSSTGRIEDEQYF. CDR3 nucleotides: TGTGCCAGCAGCTCAACAGGGAGGATCGAGGACGAGCAGTACTTC.

The chain recombines TRBV27 with TRBJ2-1, with 7 bases identical to TRBD2. V was clipped by 2 bases and J by 3 bases; unmatched bases: 4. Germline CDR1 reads MNHEY; CDR2 reads SMNVEV (reference sequence). The CDR3 totals 15 residues. The CDR3 loop is CASSLSGADYNEQFF. The CDR3 DNA follows: TGTGCCAGCAGTTTAAGCGGGGCAGACTACAATGAGCAGTTCTTC.

This clonotype has more than one count but fewer than ten. The chain is built from TRBV7-3 and TRBJ1-1; 11 positions match TRBD1. The germline gives CDR1 SGHTA, CDR2 FQGTGA. The CDR3 has 14 residues. The ends lost 4 bases at V and 8 bases at J; junction bases unmatched: 6. CDR3 sequence: CASSSIGTGGEAFF. CDR3 DNA sequence: TGTGCCAGCAGCTCAATTGGGACAGGGGGAGAAGCTTTCTTT.

The table lists this clonotype with a few counts. The chain links TRBV19 to TRBJ2-7; D perhaps matches TRBD2 (6 bases). Trimming left V 4 bases short and J 2 bases short, with 12 bases between. The CDR3 contains 14 residues. Germline-derived CDR1 and CDR2 are LNHDA and SQIVND (reference sequence). This chain's CDR3 is CASSTGGVAYEQYF. DNA of the CDR3: TGTGCCAGTAGTACTGGCGGGGTAGCCTACGAGCAGTACTTC.

V is TRBV5-1 and J is TRBJ2-7; 9 nucleotides line up with TRBD1. V shed 1 base, J shed 5 bases, and the junction held 7 bases outside the gene matches. The CDR3 length is 15 residues. Germline CDR1 is SGHRS and CDR2 is YFSETQ. The CDR3 protein is CASSLTGTGLHEQYF. The CDR3 DNA reads TGCGCCAGCAGCTTGACCGGGACAGGGCTACACGAGCAGTACTTC.

A few counts support this clonotype. V and J are TRBV7-2 and TRBJ2-7; D unresolved. CDR3 length: 11 residues. The germline V gene has CDR1 SGHTA and CDR2 FQGNSA. The ends were cut back, 4 bases at V and 6 bases at J, with 7 bases in the middle. CDR3 nucleotide sequence: TGTGCCAGCAGCTCCTCCCGCGAGCAGTACTTC. This encodes CASSSSREQYF.

The chain couples TRBV6-6 to TRBJ2-5, with D tentatively TRBD2 (5 bases). Germline lookup yields CDR1 MNHNY and CDR2 SVGAGI (reference sequence). Trimming took off 6 bases at V and 5 bases at J, with 19 bases between the two ends. The CDR3 extends over 15 amino acids. The CDR3 nucleotides are TGTGCCAGCAGGCCCACGAGGGCGCAGGAGGAGACCCAGTACTTC. Its protein product is CASRPTRAQEETQYF.